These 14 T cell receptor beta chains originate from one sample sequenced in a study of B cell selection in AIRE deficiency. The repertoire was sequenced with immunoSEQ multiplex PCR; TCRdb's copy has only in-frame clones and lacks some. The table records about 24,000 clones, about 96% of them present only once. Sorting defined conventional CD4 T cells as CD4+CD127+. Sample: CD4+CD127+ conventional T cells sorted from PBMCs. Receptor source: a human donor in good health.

The CDR3 sequence: CASSSGTSVYNEQFF. DNA of the CDR3: TGTGCCAGCAGCTCCGGGACTAGCGTTTACAATGAGCAGTTCTTC. This chain connects TRBV7-7 to TRBJ2-1; TRBD2 agrees at 10 bases. Germline assignment: CDR1 SSHAT and CDR2 FNYEAQ (reference sequence). The J segment lost 4 bases and the V segment lost 4 bases, leaving 4 bases of the junction unmatched. The CDR3 loop spans 15 amino acids.

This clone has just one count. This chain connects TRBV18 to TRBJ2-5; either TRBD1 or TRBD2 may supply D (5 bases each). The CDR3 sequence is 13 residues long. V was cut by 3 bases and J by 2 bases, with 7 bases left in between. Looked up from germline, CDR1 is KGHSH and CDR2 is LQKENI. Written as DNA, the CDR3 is TGTGCCAGCTCACCGGGACCGCAAGAGACCCAGTACTTC. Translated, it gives CASSPGPQETQYF.

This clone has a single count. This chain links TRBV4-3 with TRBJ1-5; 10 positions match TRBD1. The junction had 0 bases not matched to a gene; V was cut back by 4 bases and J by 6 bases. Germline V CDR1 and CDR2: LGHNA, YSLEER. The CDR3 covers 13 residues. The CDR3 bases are TGCGCCAGCAGCCGGACAGGGGGTCAGCCCCAGCATTTT. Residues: CASSRTGGQPQHF.

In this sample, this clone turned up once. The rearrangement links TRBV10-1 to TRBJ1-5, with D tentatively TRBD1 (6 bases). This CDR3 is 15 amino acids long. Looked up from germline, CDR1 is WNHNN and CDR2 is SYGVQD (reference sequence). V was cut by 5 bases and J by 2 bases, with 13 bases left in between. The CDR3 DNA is TGCGCCAGCAGTAATGGGGGCGCGGGCAATCAGCCCCAGCATTTT. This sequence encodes CASSNGGAGNQPQHF.

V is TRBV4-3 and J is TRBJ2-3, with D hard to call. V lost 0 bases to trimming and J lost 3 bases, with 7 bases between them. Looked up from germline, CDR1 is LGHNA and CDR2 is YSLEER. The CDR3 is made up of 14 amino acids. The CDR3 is CASSQDSQTDTQYF. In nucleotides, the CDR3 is TGCGCCAGCAGCCAAGATAGCCAGACAGATACGCAGTATTTT.

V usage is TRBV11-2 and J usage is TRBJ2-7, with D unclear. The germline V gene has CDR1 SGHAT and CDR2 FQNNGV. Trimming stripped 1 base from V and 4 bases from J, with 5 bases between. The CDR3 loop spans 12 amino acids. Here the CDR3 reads CASSLVEYEQYF. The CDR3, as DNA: TGTGCCAGCAGCTTAGTCGAGTACGAGCAGTACTTC.

CDR3 protein: CASSETGRGDQPQHF. The CDR3 DNA follows: TGTGCCAGCAGCGAGACAGGCCGGGGCGATCAGCCCCAGCATTTT. This chain connects TRBV5-4 to TRBJ1-5, with D perhaps matching TRBD1 (6 bases). Germline V gene data show CDR1 as SGHNT and CDR2 as YYREEE (reference sequence). CDR3 length equals 15 residues. Trimming removed 4 bases from V and 5 bases from J, with 16 bases in between.

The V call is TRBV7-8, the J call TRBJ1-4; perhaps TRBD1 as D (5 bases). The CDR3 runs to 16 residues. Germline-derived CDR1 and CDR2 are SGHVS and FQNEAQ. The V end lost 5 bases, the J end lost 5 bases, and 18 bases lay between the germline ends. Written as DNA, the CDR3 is TGTGCCAGCAGCCTTAGTCGGGGCAGCAGGAATGAAAAACTGTTTTTT. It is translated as CASSLSRGSRNEKLFF.

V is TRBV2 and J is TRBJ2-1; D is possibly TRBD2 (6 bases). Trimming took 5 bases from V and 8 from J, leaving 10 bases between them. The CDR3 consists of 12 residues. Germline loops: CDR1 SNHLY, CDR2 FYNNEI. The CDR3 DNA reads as TGTGCCAGCAGTCTGGGGGAGGATGAGCAGTTCTTC. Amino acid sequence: CASSLGEDEQFF. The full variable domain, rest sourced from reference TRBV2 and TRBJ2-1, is EPEVTQTPSHQVTQMGQEVILRCVPISNHLYFYWYRQILGQKVEFLVSFYNNEISEKSEIFDDQFSVERPDGSNFTLKIRSTKLEDSAMYFCASSLGEDEQFFGPGTRLTVL.

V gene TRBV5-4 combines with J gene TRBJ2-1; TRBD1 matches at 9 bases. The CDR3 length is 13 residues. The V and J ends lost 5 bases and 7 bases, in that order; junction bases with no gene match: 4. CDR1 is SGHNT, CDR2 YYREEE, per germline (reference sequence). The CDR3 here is CASSFDRGNEQFF. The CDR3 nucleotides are TGTGCCAGCAGTTTTGACAGGGGGAATGAGCAGTTCTTC.

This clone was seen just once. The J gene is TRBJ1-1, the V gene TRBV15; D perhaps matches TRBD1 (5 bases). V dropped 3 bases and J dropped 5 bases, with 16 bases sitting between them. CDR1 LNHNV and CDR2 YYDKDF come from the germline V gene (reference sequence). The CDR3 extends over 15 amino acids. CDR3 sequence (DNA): TGTGCCACCAGCAGGGGCAGGGAAAAGGGGACTGAAGCTTTCTTT. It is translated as CATSRGREKGTEAFF.

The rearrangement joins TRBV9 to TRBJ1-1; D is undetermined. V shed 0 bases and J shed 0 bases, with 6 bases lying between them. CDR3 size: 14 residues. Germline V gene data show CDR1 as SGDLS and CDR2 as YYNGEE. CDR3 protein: CASSVVALNTEAFF. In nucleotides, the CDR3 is TGTGCCAGCAGCGTAGTGGCTCTGAACACTGAAGCTTTCTTT. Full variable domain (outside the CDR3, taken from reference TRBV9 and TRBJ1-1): DSGVTQTPKHLITATGQRVTLRCSPRSGDLSVYWYQQSLDQGLQFLIQYYNGEERAKGNILERFSAQQFPDLHSELNLSSLELGDSALYFCASSVVALNTEAFFGQGTRLTVV.

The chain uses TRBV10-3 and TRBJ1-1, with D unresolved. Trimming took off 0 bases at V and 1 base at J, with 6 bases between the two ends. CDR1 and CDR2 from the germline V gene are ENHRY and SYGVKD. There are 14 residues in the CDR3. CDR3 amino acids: CAISESLPNTEAFF. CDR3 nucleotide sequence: TGTGCCATCAGTGAGTCGTTACCGAACACTGAAGCTTTCTTT.

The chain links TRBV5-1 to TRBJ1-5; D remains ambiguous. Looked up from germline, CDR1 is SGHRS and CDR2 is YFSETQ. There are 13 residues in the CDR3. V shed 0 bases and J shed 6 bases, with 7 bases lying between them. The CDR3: CASSLGMSQPQHF. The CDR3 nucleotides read TGCGCCAGCAGCTTGGGTATGAGTCAGCCCCAGCATTTT.